The T cell receptor beta chain described here comes from a study of T cell repertoires in cytomegalovirus infection. Study summary: CMV epitopes that were recently identified and HLA-C-restricted were used alongside well-studied HLA-B-restricted ones. Signatures in public TCR beta sequences pointed to both CMV infection and matching HLA type. Study-wide findings and caveats: There were HLA-C-restricted CMV-specific TCR beta clonotypes dominating the ex vivo response.

Notes on this clonotype: Its cognate antigen is unknown.

TCRdb passed the reads through MiXCR, listing each CDR3 protein once. Among approximately 300,000 distinct CDR3 sequences listed, 29% were seen once. Germline loops: CDR1 LGHDT, CDR2 YNNKEL (reference sequence). The CDR3 runs to 13 residues. The germline V and J ends were trimmed by 3 bases and 3 bases, with 8 bases remaining between them. This sequence was found in a human donor in good health (CMV status not recorded). Some clones in this sample may be carry-over from other donors' samples. The sample in question was cultured PBMCs, obtained from culture after CMV antigen stimulation. The V gene is TRBV3-1, the J gene TRBJ1-1; D possibly corresponds to TRBD1 (6 bases). As DNA, the CDR3 is TGTGCCAGCAGCCACAACAGGGACACTGAAGCTTTCTTT. As protein: CASSHNRDTEAFF.